This TCR beta chain derives from a study of T-cell memory formation after mild COVID-19. In the study overall: For the most part, TCR clusters were specific to one donor.

In TCRdb, the 5' RACE reads were re-called with MiXCR into one record per CDR3 protein. This table has some 82,000 distinct CDR3 sequences, more than 10% appearing once. The CDR3 is 14 amino acids. V was pared by 1 base and J by 3 bases, with 10 bases between. Germline V lookup: CDR1 SEHNR, CDR2 FQNEAQ (reference sequence). This clonotype was counted ten times or more. Input material: PBMCs or a T cell subset sorted from them (not recorded which). This TCR was recovered from a man between 18 and 35 years old who had mild COVID-19 (a few samples of this study predate the infection). Cell type and time point are not known. This chain joins TRBV7-9 and TRBJ2-7, with a tentative D call TRBD2 (6 bases). The chain's CDR3 is CASSLVGGSYEQYV. The DNA for the CDR3 is TGTGCCAGCAGCTTAGTCGGGGGTAGCTACGAGCAGTACGTC.